What follows are 4 T cell receptor beta chains derived from one specimen sequenced in a study of CD8 T cells in Susac syndrome. RNA was extracted with the RNeasy kit, and a quantity of roughly 0.5 to 1 ug was reverse transcribed using random hexamers. TCRdb ran MiXCR on the immunoSEQ multiplex PCR reads and lists one entry per CDR3 protein. The table lists approximately 160,000 distinct CDR3 sequences, 94% of them singletons. Sequenced input: CD4+ T cells from PBMCs. The receptors were sampled from a human donor with multiple sclerosis.

This clonotype was seen a handful of times. The chain is built from TRBV7-2 and TRBJ1-4; D not certain. The germline CDR1 and CDR2 sequences are SGHTA and FQGNSA. V was clipped by 2 bases and J by 0 bases, with 7 bases between them. This CDR3 comprises 15 residues. CDR3: CASSLQVATNEKLFF. DNA for the CDR3: TGTGCCAGCAGCTTACAGGTTGCAACTAATGAAAAACTGTTTTTT.

The rearrangement uses TRBV29-1 and TRBJ2-3; D is possibly TRBD2 (6 bases). CDR3 length equals 13 residues. V lost 1 base to trimming and J lost 1 base, with 6 bases between them. The germline V gene encodes CDR1 SQVTM and CDR2 ANQGSEA. CDR3 bases: TGCAGCGTTGAAGCGGGAGGCACAGATACGCAGTATTTT. This encodes CSVEAGGTDTQYF.

The rearrangement links TRBV10-3 to TRBJ2-5; D ambiguous. V was cut by 10 bases and J by 0 bases, with 6 bases left in between. The CDR3 length is 11 residues. In germline, CDR1 is ENHRY, CDR2 SYGVKD. The chain's CDR3 is CATRYQETQYF. CDR3 coding DNA: TGTGCCACCCGGTACCAAGAGACCCAGTACTTC.

CDR3: CASSSPSSGTTDTQYF. CDR3 bases: TGTGCCAGCAGTTCCCCTTCTAGCGGCACCACAGATACGCAGTATTTT. The rearrangement uses TRBV27 and TRBJ2-3; 7 bases line up with TRBD2. CDR1 and CDR2 (germline): MNHEY, SMNVEV (reference sequence). Unmatched junction bases numbered 9, after V lost 4 bases and J lost 2 bases. This CDR3 has 16 residues.